Sequencing of this TCR beta chain was carried out in a study of PD-1 blockade in mismatch repair-deficient tumors. As regards this clone: The junction departs from the called germline gene at one end, perhaps through a read error.

Germline CDR1 and CDR2: GTSNPN and SVGIG (reference sequence). The CDR3 runs to 11 residues. Sequenced by immunoSEQ multiplex PCR; TCRdb stores in-frame clones only, minus some. The data contain tens of thousands of clones, roughly 80% of them singletons. Every patient had mismatch repair deficiency by PCR or immunohistochemistry. The sequences come from peripheral blood, collected 44 weeks after starting pembrolizumab. The sequence was obtained from an adult with mismatch repair-deficient cancer. V and J are TRBV30 and TRBJ2-1; D is perhaps TRBD1 (5 bases). The CDR3 sequence is CALSQGDEQFF. In DNA, the CDR3 is TGTGCCTTGAGTCAGGGTGATGAGCAGTTCTTC.